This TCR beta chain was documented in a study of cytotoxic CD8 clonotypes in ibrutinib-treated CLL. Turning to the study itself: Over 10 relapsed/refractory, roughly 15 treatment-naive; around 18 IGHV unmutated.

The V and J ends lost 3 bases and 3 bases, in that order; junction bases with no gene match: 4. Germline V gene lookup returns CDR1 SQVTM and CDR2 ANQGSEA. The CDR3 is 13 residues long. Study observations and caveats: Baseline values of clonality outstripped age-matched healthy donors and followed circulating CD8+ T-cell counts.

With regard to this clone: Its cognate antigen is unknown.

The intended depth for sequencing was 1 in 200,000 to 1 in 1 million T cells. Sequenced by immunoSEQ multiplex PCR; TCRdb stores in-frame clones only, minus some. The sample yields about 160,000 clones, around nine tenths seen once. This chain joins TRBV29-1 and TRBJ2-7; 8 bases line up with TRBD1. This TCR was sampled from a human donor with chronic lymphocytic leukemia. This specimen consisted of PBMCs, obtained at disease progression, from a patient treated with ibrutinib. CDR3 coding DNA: TGCAGCGTTGATTTTGGACAGGGCTACGAGCAGTACTTC. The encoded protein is CSVDFGQGYEQYF.